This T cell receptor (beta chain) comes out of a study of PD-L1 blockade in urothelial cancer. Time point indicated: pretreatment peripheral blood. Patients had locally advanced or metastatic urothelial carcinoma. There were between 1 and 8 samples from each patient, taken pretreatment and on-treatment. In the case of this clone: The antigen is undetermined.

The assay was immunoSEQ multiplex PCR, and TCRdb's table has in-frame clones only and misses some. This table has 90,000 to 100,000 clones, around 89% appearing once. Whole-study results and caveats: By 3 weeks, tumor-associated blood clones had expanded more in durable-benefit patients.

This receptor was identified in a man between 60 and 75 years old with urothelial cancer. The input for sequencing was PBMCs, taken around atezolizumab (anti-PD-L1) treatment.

CDR3 protein: CASSGLTGGNTEAFF. DNA of the CDR3: TGCGCCAGCAGTGGGCTCACAGGGGGGAACACTGAAGCTTTCTTT. The J gene is TRBJ1-1, the V gene TRBV10-2, with TRBD1 matching over 8 bases. V lost 4 bases to trimming and J lost 1 base; unmatched junction nucleotides: 5. The CDR3 spans 15 residues. Germline loops: CDR1 WSHSY, CDR2 SAAADI.